The present T cell receptor (beta chain) was sequenced within a study of human thymus T cells. Measured with immunoSEQ multiplex PCR; TCRdb has only the in-frame clones, and not every one. Of around 120,000 clones listed, around 94% are singletons. CDR3 length: 22 residues. Trimming removed 0 bases from V and 0 bases from J; junction bases left unmatched: 17. The germline V gene has CDR1 LGHNA and CDR2 YSLEER. Resections removed during corrective heart surgery provided the thymus tissue used. Sequencing was done on a sample of thymus tissue. This TCR came from a boy under three years old with a congenital heart defect but otherwise immunologically healthy. The chain is built from TRBV4-3 and TRBJ2-2, with TRBD2 matching 9 bases. CDR3 DNA sequence: TGCGCCAGCAGCCAAGACCACTGGGCGGGGGGGCCTTGGTACGCGAACACCGGGGAGCTGTTTTTT. Its translation is CASSQDHWAGGPWYANTGELFF.